Below are 2 T cell receptor beta chains sequenced from a single sample in a study of tumor-infiltrating lymphocytes in oesophageal squamous cell carcinoma. Using its own MiXCR run on the PCR reads, TCRdb lists one record per CDR3 protein. In the table there are roughly 20,000 distinct CDR3 sequences, about 38% of which are singletons. Sample: normal esophageal tissue next to the tumor. The source of these receptors is a male donor with esophageal squamous cell carcinoma.

This clonotype was recorded once. The V gene is TRBV11-2, the J gene TRBJ1-5; D gene uncertain. V lost 4 bases to trimming and J lost 3 bases, with 10 bases between them. Germline V CDR1 and CDR2: SGHAT, FQNNGV. This CDR3 has 14 residues. Written as DNA, the CDR3 is TGTGCCAGCAGCTCCTCGAATAACAATCAGCCCCAGCATTTT. This codes for CASSSSNNNQPQHF. Drawing the rest from reference TRBV11-2 and TRBJ1-5, the complete variable domain is EAGVAQSPRYKIIEKRQSVAFWCNPISGHATLYWYQQILGQGPKLLIQFQNNGVVDDSQLPKDRFSAERLKGVDSTLKIQPAKLEDSAVYLCASSSSNNNQPQHFGDGTRLSIL.

This clonotype was observed a few times. The chain employs TRBV7-6 and TRBJ2-3; 11 nucleotides line up with TRBD2. Germline CDR1 SGHVS, CDR2 FNYEAQ. J lost 5 bases, V lost 4 bases, and 8 bases had no gene match. This CDR3 has 16 residues. The CDR3 DNA reads as TGTGCCAGCAGCTCGACCGGGACTAGCGGAAGAGATACGCAGTATTTT. This codes for CASSSTGTSGRDTQYF.